A selection of T cell receptor beta chains follows, all from one sample in a study of patients and donors after allogeneic stem cell transplantation. TCRdb re-called the RT-PCR reads through MiXCR, storing one row per CDR3 protein. Among roughly 250,000 distinct CDR3 sequences, around an eighth were seen once, and the ten largest hold roughly 10%. Sequencing was carried out using blood, either unsorted or a sorted T cell fraction (not recorded which). The receptors originated from a human donor who was either an allogeneic HSCT recipient or a stem cell or donor lymphocyte infusion donor (not recorded which). It is not recorded whose cells these are; they may come from a transplant donor. Both conserved end residues are part of each CDR3. The D gene is left open where the match is weak. Only some rows state a clone size, as once, few, many or a class for expanded clones.

>TRBV27|TRBD1|NA|14|TRBJ2-2
CASSSTGGTGELFF
TGTGCCAGCAGTTCTACAGGGGGCACCGGGGAGCTGTTTTTT
>TRBV20-1|TRBD2|medium-sized|15|TRBJ2-1
CSATSGGASYNEQFF
TGCAGTGCTACTAGCGGGGGGGCTTCCTACAATGAGCAGTTCTTC
>TRBV6-2/TRBV6-3|TRBD2|few|18|TRBJ2-3
CASSYGLVSGYGTDTQYF
TGTGCCAGCAGTTACGGGCTAGTTAGCGGGTATGGCACAGATACGCAGTATTTT
>TRBV5-1|TRBD2|NA|15|TRBJ2-3
CASSLPAGVSDTQYF
TGCGCCAGCAGCTTGCCAGCGGGGGTCTCAGATACGCAGTATTTT
>TRBV19|NA|NA|14|TRBJ2-2
CASTQATNTGELFF
TGTGCCAGTACCCAGGCTACGAACACCGGGGAGCTGTTTTTT
>TRBV5-1|NA|few|15|TRBJ2-3
CASSLLGGALDTQYF
TGCGCCAGCAGCTTGTTGGGGGGCGCGTTGGATACGCAGTATTTT
>TRBV19|NA|NA|16|TRBJ2-1
CASSILAGAVGNEQFF
TGTGCCAGTAGTATACTCGCGGGGGCCGTAGGCAATGAGCAGTTCTTC
>TRBV27|TRBD1|NA|14|TRBJ1-1
CASSFGDRVSEAFF
TGTGCCAGCAGTTTTGGGGACAGGGTATCTGAAGCTTTCTTT
>TRBV9|NA|few|14|TRBJ2-7
CASSGGTGDYEQYF
TGTGCCAGCAGCGGCGGGACCGGTGACTACGAGCAGTACTTC
>TRBV5-4|NA|NA|14|TRBJ1-1
CASSPRAANTEAFF
TGTGCCAGCAGCCCCAGGGCGGCGAACACTGAAGCTTTCTTT
>TRBV4-3|NA|many|15|TRBJ2-2
CASSQDGGVTGELFF
TGCGCCAGCAGCCAAGACGGCGGTGTGACCGGGGAGCTGTTTTTT
>TRBV4-2|TRBD2|few|19|TRBJ2-5
CASSQVGARLAGSQETQYF
TGTGCCAGCAGCCAAGTAGGGGCGCGGCTAGCGGGATCCCAAGAGACCCAGTACTTC
>TRBV30|TRBD1|NA|16|TRBJ2-3
CAWTKRRGQGADTQYF
TGTGCCTGGACCAAGCGCCGGGGACAGGGGGCAGATACGCAGTATTTT
>TRBV5-1|NA|many|15|TRBJ2-5
CASSLGVLEGETQYF
TGCGCCAGCAGCTTGGGCGTGCTGGAGGGGGAGACCCAGTACTTC
>TRBV28|TRBD1|NA|15|TRBJ2-7
CASSLWGDSTYEQYF
TGTGCCAGCAGTTTATGGGGGGACAGTACCTACGAGCAGTACTTC
>TRBV4-3|TRBD1|few|15|TRBJ1-1
CASSLGGRVGTEAFF
TGCGCCAGCAGCCTAGGGGGCAGGGTTGGTACTGAAGCTTTCTTT
>TRBV5-1|NA|few|18|TRBJ2-4
CASSLGTPGAGSKNIQYF
TGCGCCAGCAGCTTGGGGACCCCAGGGGCCGGGTCCAAAAACATTCAGTACTTC
>TRBV7-2|NA|NA|15|TRBJ1-5
CASSQFGYSNQPQHF
TGTGCCAGCAGCCAGTTCGGATATAGCAATCAGCCCCAGCATTTT
>TRBV7-9|NA|NA|14|TRBJ1-5
CASSPGERSQPQHF
TGTGCCAGCAGTCCTGGAGAACGAAGTCAGCCCCAGCATTTT
>TRBV20-1|NA|NA|15|TRBJ2-3
CSAPPGSSGTDTQYF
TGCAGTGCTCCCCCGGGGAGCTCGGGCACAGATACGCAGTATTTT
>TRBV13|NA|NA|13|TRBJ2-2
CASSTHPAGELFF
TGTGCCAGCAGCACCCACCCCGCCGGGGAGCTGTTTTTT
>TRBV5-6|NA|many|13|TRBJ2-4
CASSLRGPNIQYF
TGTGCCAGCAGCTTGAGGGGTCCAAACATTCAGTACTTC
>TRBV5-1|TRBD1|NA|17|TRBJ1-2
CASRVREGALTNYGYTF
TGCGCCAGCAGGGTTCGAGAGGGGGCCCTGACTAACTATGGCTACACCTTC
>TRBV6-2/TRBV6-3|TRBD2|few|16|TRBJ2-5
CASTTLAGGRQETQYF
TGTGCCAGCACCACACTAGCGGGGGGCCGTCAAGAGACCCAGTACTTC